This T cell receptor (beta chain) was retrieved from a study of T-cell memory formation after mild COVID-19. For the study at large: Clusters were largely donor specific.

Using its own MiXCR run on the 5' RACE reads, TCRdb lists one record per CDR3 protein. The sample has 350,000 to 450,000 distinct CDR3 sequences, approximately 15% seen once. The CDR3 sequence is 15 residues long. V lost 4 bases and J 2 bases, leaving 15 bases between the germline ends. Germline CDR1 is MGHRA and CDR2 is YSYEKL. The sample holds a few counts of this clonotype. This TCR was recovered from a man between 18 and 35 years old who had mild COVID-19 (a few samples of this study predate the infection). Cell type and time point are not known. This chain uses TRBV4-1 with TRBJ2-7; D is possibly TRBD1 (6 bases). The source material was PBMCs or a T cell subset sorted from them (not recorded which). The CDR3 here is CASSLTRTATYEQYF. CDR3 sequence (DNA): TGCGCCAGCAGCCTAACAAGGACAGCGACCTACGAGCAGTACTTC.